The 16 T cell receptor beta chains below were found in one sample sequenced in a study of cytomegalovirus exposure and HLA in healthy donors. The primer mix had 60 Vbeta and 13 Jbeta primers. This table comes from immunoSEQ multiplex PCR, and its TCRdb copy is limited to in-frame clones, with some not included. The sample lists 110,000 to 150,000 clones; approximately 82% were seen once. Material: PBMCs. Receptor source: a woman in her sixties or seventies in good health and CMV-seropositive.

This chain connects TRBV19 to TRBJ2-5, with D maybe TRBD2 (6 bases). V gave up 3 bases and J gave up 5 bases, with 16 bases separating them. CDR3 size: 15 residues. Per germline, CDR1 LNHDA and CDR2 SQIVND (reference sequence). This chain's CDR3 is CASSISNTGRETQYF. As DNA, the CDR3 is TGTGCCAGTAGTATCTCCAACACGGGGAGGGAGACCCAGTACTTC.

V and J are TRBV10-3 and TRBJ2-7; 8 positions match TRBD1. CDR1 and CDR2 (germline): ENHRY, SYGVKD. The J segment lost 7 bases and the V segment lost 7 bases, leaving 12 bases of the junction unmatched. The CDR3 sequence is 14 residues long. This CDR3 reads CAIKDRADSGEQYF. The CDR3 DNA follows: TGTGCCATCAAGGACAGGGCCGACTCGGGGGAGCAGTACTTC.

The chain is built from TRBV5-4 and TRBJ2-7; 7 positions agree with TRBD2. The germline CDR1 and CDR2 sequences are SGHNT and YYREEE (reference sequence). This CDR3 comprises 14 residues. After removal of 4 bases from V and 4 bases from J, the junction contained 8 bases not matched to a gene. The CDR3 spells CASSPGGGGYEQYF. The CDR3 nucleotides are TGTGCCAGCAGCCCTGGGGGGGGTGGATACGAGCAGTACTTC.

This rearrangement joins TRBV4-3 to TRBJ1-3, with TRBD1 matching over 7 bases. V lost 0 bases to trimming and J lost 0 bases; unmatched junction nucleotides: 8. This CDR3 spans 18 amino acids. In germline, CDR1 is LGHNA, CDR2 YSLEER. The CDR3 nucleotides read TGCGCCAGCAGCCAAGATCACGGACAGGTTAGCTCTGGAAACACCATATATTTT. Residues: CASSQDHGQVSSGNTIYF.

For the CDR3, the DNA is TGCGCCAGCAGCTTCAGGAACACCGGGGAGCTGTTTTTT. As protein: CASSFRNTGELFF. The genes are TRBV5-1 and TRBJ2-2; no definite D call. The CDR3 is 13 amino acids. Germline loops: CDR1 SGHRS, CDR2 YFSETQ. V was pared by 2 bases and J by 1 base, with 3 bases between.

With respect to this clone: This sample includes further DNA sequences coding for the same CDR3. The chain uses TRBV7-2 and TRBJ2-5, with TRBD1 identical over 7 bases. The ends lost 5 bases at V and 2 bases at J; junction bases unmatched: 2. This CDR3 comprises 13 residues. Germline CDR1 and CDR2: SGHTA and FQGNSA. The CDR3 sequence: CASSRDRQETQYF. The CDR3 DNA sequence: TGTGCCAGCAGCCGGGACAGACAAGAGACCCAGTACTTC.

The chain employs TRBV7-2 and TRBJ2-7, with TRBD2 identical over 7 bases. This CDR3 comprises 14 residues. Germline CDR1 and CDR2: SGHTA and FQGNSA. V trimming: 4 bases; J trimming: 4 bases; junction bases outside the gene matches: 7. CDR3 nucleotide sequence: TGTGCCAGCAGCTCCGGGACTATACAATACGAGCAGTACTTC. This sequence encodes CASSSGTIQYEQYF.

V usage is TRBV4-1 and J usage is TRBJ2-3, with 11 bases aligning to TRBD2. There are 19 residues in the CDR3. The junction had 11 bases not matched to a gene; V was cut back by 3 bases and J by 0 bases. From germline, CDR1 is MGHRA and CDR2 YSYEKL. CDR3 amino acids: CASSHSFLAGGTSTDTQYF. In nucleotides, the CDR3 is TGCGCCAGCAGCCATTCTTTCCTAGCGGGAGGAACTAGCACAGATACGCAGTATTTT.

This clone was seen a few times. The chain carries TRBV6-5 and TRBJ2-3, with 14 bases lining up with TRBD2. CDR1 and CDR2 from the germline V gene are MNHEY and SVGAGI. Germline trimming cut 2 bases from V and 14 bases from J; bases unmatched to any gene: 6. The CDR3 consists of 14 residues. The chain's CDR3 is CASSYTPTSGRAYF. In nucleotides, the CDR3 is TGTGCCAGCAGTTACACCCCGACTAGCGGGAGGGCGTATTTT.

This clone occurred once. This chain joins TRBV10-3 and TRBJ2-1, with 12 positions matching TRBD2. The CDR3 is made up of 15 amino acids. Germline-derived CDR1 and CDR2 are ENHRY and SYGVKD. Losses at the gene ends were 10 bases for V and 8 bases for J; bases not matched to a gene: 12. The CDR3 spells CATQRTSGDGDEQFF. The CDR3 DNA is TGTGCCACCCAGAGGACTAGCGGGGATGGGGATGAGCAGTTCTTC.

This clone appeared once. The chain uses TRBV19 and TRBJ2-1, with D possibly TRBD1 on 7 matching bases. This CDR3 contains 14 residues. CDR1 LNHDA and CDR2 SQIVND come from the germline V gene (reference sequence). Trimming shortened V by 5 bases and J by 12 bases, and 20 bases separated the two germline ends. This CDR3 is CASSGRYRRGRQFF. CDR3 nucleotide sequence: TGTGCCAGTAGTGGGCGATATAGGAGGGGGCGGCAGTTCTTC.

This clone is medium-sized (0.01 to 0.1%) within its sample. The V call is TRBV6-4, the J call TRBJ2-3; D is unresolved. This CDR3 has 16 amino acids. Germline V CDR1 and CDR2: MRHNA, SNTAGT. Trimming shortened V by 0 bases and J by 0 bases, and 10 bases separated the two germline ends. CDR3 coding DNA: TGTGCCAGCAGTGACTCGGCATCTTCTAGCACAGATACGCAGTATTTT. It translates to CASSDSASSSTDTQYF.

This rearrangement joins TRBV5-1 to TRBJ1-2; 10 bases fit TRBD1. The CDR3 has 15 residues. Germline V gives CDR1 SGHRS, CDR2 YFSETQ. J was trimmed by 6 bases and V by 2 bases; bases with no gene match: 7. CDR3 DNA sequence: TGCGCCAGCAGCTTTACCGGGACAGGGGAGCATGGCTACACCTTC. This encodes CASSFTGTGEHGYTF.

This clone was counted a single time. The J gene is TRBJ1-5, the V gene TRBV15; no reliable D call. The CDR3 has 13 residues. Germline V gene data show CDR1 as LNHNV and CDR2 as YYDKDF (reference sequence). The V end was cut by 2 bases, the J end by 4 bases, with 6 bases between. CDR3 sequence: CATSRTRNQPQHF. The CDR3 DNA sequence: TGTGCCACCAGCAGAACCCGGAATCAGCCCCAGCATTTT.

This clone has just one count. The gene calls are TRBV2 and TRBJ1-5, with TRBD1 identical over 9 bases. CDR1 is SNHLY and CDR2 is FYNNEI in the germline V gene. V dropped 5 bases and J dropped 4; count of bases not matched to a gene: 6. The CDR3 spans 15 residues. The CDR3 reads CASSPRQGVNQPQHF. The CDR3 DNA sequence: TGTGCCAGCAGTCCTAGACAGGGGGTTAATCAGCCCCAGCATTTT.

The rearrangement joins TRBV19 to TRBJ2-1, with 9 nucleotides matching TRBD2. V was clipped by 7 bases and J by 9 bases; unmatched bases: 16. In germline, CDR1 is LNHDA, CDR2 SQIVND (reference sequence). The CDR3 spans 16 residues. The CDR3 loop reads CASTMVGASGMGEQFF. CDR3 sequence (DNA): TGTGCCAGTACAATGGTAGGGGCTAGCGGGATGGGTGAGCAGTTCTTC.